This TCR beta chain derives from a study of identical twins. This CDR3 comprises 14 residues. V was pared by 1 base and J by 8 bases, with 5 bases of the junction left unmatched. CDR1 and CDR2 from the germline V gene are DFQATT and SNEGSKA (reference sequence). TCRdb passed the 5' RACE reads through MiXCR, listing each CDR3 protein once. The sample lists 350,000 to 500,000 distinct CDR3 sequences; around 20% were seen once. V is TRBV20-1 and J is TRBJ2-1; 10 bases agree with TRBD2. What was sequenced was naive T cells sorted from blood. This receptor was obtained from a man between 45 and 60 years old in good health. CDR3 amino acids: CSARVSSGSYEQFF. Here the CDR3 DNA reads TGCAGTGCTAGAGTATCTAGCGGGAGTTATGAGCAGTTCTTC.